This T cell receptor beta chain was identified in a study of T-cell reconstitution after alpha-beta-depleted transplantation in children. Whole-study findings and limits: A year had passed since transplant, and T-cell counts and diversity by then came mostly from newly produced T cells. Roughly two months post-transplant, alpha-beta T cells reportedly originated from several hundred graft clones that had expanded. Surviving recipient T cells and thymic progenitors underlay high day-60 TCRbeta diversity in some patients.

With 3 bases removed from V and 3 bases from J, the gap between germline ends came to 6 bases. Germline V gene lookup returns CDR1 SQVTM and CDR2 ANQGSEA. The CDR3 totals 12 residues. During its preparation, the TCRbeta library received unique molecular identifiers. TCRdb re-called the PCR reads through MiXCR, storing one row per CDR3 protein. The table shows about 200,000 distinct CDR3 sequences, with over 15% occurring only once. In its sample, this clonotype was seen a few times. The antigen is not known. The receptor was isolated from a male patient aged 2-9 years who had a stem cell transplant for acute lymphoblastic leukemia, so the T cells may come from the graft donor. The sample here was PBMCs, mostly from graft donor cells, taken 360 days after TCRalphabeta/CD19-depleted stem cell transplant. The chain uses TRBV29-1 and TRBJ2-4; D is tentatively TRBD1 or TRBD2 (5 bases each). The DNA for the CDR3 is TGCAGCGTTGATGGGGGCAAAAACATTCAGTACTTC. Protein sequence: CSVDGGKNIQYF. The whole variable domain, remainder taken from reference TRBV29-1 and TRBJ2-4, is SAVISQKPSRDICQRGTSLTIQCQVDSQVTMMFWYRQQPGQSLTLIATANQGSEATYESGFVIDKFPISRPNLTFSTLTVSNMSPEDSSIYLCSVDGGKNIQYFGAGTRLSVL.